The present TCR beta chain was sequenced within a study of cytomegalovirus exposure and HLA in healthy donors. Study conclusions and caveats: In a later analysis, roughly 17,000 TCR beta sequences were associated with HLA alleles at 0.05 false discovery rate. Reportedly, cytomegalovirus status was diagnosed with high sensitivity and specificity.

This clone was recorded once. Antigen specificity is unknown. Vbeta (60) and Jbeta (13) primers were used in the PCR. Here immunoSEQ multiplex PCR was the method, and the copy in TCRdb shows in-frame clones only, minus some. Of 95,000 to 100,000 clones in the sample, about 74% are singletons; the top ten hold around 2%. At collection, donors were nominally healthy, but unrecorded immune exposures were probable. Sequencing was carried out using PBMCs. This TCR was recovered from a male donor in good health and CMV-seronegative.

The CDR3 sequence: CSVGGLAALGNEQFF. CDR3 nucleotides: TGCAGCGTTGGCGGACTAGCGGCCCTGGGAAATGAGCAGTTCTTC. The chain uses TRBV29-1 and TRBJ2-1; 10 bases fit TRBD2. The V gene's germline CDR1 is SQVTM and CDR2 ANQGSEA. CDR3 size: 15 residues. V trimming: 4 bases; J trimming: 7 bases; junction bases outside the gene matches: 10.